These T cell receptor beta chains were read from a single sample in a study of blood T cell repertoires in COVID-19. Repertoires were generated with immunoSEQ multiplex PCR, while TCRdb's copy carries only in-frame clones and drops some. Of roughly 200,000 clones listed, 88% are singletons. The sample comprised peripheral blood. The origin of the receptors is a man aged 50 to 60 with COVID-19, enrolled during active disease. Both conserved end residues are part of each CDR3. D genes are given only for firm matches. Size is omitted from some rows. Given values are once, few, many or a class for expanded clones.

clone size,D gene,V gene,J gene,CDR3 protein,CDR3 DNA
NA,NA,TRBV7-9,TRBJ1-1,CASSPREGTHTEAFF,TGTGCCAGCAGCCCTAGGGAGGGAACGCACACTGAAGCTTTCTTT
NA,TRBD2,TRBV18,TRBJ2-5,CASSPLPLTAGLLETQYF,TGTGCCAGCTCACCACTCCCTCTTACAGCGGGGTTGTTGGAGACCCAGTACTTC
NA,TRBD1,TRBV9,TRBJ2-5,CASSPWDRGLQETQYF,TGTGCCAGCAGCCCTTGGGACAGGGGGCTCCAAGAGACCCAGTACTTC
once,TRBD1,TRBV9,TRBJ1-6,CASSNGQGQNSPLHF,TGTGCCAGCAGCAATGGACAGGGGCAAAATTCACCCCTCCACTTT
once,TRBD1,TRBV9,TRBJ1-1,CASSVGLQGAPNTEAFF,TGTGCCAGCAGCGTAGGATTGCAGGGGGCCCCGAACACTGAAGCTTTCTTT
NA,NA,TRBV30,TRBJ1-1,CAWSSQGNTEAFF,TGTGCCTGGAGTTCACAGGGGAACACTGAAGCTTTCTTT
NA,NA,TRBV18,TRBJ2-3,CASSPPSRGTDTQYF,TGTGCCAGCTCACCACCATCCCGGGGCACAGATACGCAGTATTTT
NA,TRBD2,TRBV7-9,TRBJ2-1,CASSYLAGSYNEQFF,TGTGCCAGCAGCTACCTAGCGGGCTCCTACAATGAGCAGTTCTTC
NA,TRBD1,TRBV18,TRBJ2-2,CASSPPGQGSGTGELFF,TGTGCCAGCTCACCACCCGGACAGGGTTCGGGCACCGGGGAGCTGTTTTTT
once,TRBD2,TRBV19,TRBJ2-7,CASSETSGTYEQYF,TGTGCCAGTTCCGAGACTAGCGGAACCTACGAGCAGTACTTC
NA,NA,TRBV7-3,TRBJ2-2,CASSLNPNTGELFF,TGTGCCAGCAGCTTAAATCCAAACACCGGGGAGCTGTTTTTT
once,TRBD1,TRBV29-1,TRBJ1-2,CSVEDRGTAYGYTF,TGCAGCGTTGAAGATCGCGGGACAGCCTATGGCTACACCTTC
few,TRBD1,TRBV2,TRBJ2-7,CASTLDRGSEQYF,TGTGCCAGCACTCTAGACAGGGGCAGCGAGCAGTACTTC